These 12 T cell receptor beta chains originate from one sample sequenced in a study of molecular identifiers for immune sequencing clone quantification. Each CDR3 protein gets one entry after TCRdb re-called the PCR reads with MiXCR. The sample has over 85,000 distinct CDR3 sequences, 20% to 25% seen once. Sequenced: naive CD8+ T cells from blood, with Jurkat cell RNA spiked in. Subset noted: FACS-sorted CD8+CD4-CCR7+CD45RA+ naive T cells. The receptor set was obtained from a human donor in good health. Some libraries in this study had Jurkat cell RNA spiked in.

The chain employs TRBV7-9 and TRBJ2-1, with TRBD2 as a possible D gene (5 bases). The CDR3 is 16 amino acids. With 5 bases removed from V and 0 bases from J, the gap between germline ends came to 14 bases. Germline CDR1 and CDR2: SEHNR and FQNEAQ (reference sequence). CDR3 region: CASSPTRESSYNEQFF. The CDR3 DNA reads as TGTGCCAGCAGCCCTACTCGGGAAAGCTCCTACAATGAGCAGTTCTTC. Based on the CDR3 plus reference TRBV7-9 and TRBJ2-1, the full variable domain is DTGVSQNPRHKITKRGQNVTFRCDPISEHNRLYWYRQTLGQGPEFLTYFQNEAQLEKSRLLSDRFSAERPKGSFSTLEIQRTEQGDSAMYLCASSPTRESSYNEQFFGPGTRLTVL.

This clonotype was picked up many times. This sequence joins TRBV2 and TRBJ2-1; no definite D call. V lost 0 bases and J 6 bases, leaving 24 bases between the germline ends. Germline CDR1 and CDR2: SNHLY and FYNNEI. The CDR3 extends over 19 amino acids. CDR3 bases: TGTGCCAGCAGTGAAGCAGTGGTAGCCTTTAGCCACAGACGCAATGAGCAGTTCTTC. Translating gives CASSEAVVAFSHRRNEQFF.

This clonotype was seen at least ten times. The CDR3 region is CASSPGTRGTDTQYF. In DNA, the CDR3 is TGTGCCAGTAGCCCCGGGACCCGGGGTACAGATACGCAGTATTTT. The chain has TRBV19 and TRBJ2-3; D may match TRBD1 or TRBD2 (5 bases each). The V end was cut by 6 bases, the J end by 3 bases, with 16 bases between. This CDR3 spans 15 amino acids. Germline-derived CDR1 and CDR2 are LNHDA and SQIVND (reference sequence).

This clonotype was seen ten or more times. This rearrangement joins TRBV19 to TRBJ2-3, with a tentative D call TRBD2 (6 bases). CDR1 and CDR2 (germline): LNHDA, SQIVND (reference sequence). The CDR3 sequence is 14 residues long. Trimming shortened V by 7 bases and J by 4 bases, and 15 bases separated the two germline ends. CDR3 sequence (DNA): TGTGCCAGTAATAGCGGAGAAGGGCCAGATACGCAGTATTTT. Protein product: CASNSGEGPDTQYF.

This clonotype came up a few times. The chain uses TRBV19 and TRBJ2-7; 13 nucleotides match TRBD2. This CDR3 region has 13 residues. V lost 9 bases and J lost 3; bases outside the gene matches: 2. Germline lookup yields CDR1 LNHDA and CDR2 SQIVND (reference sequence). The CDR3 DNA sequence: TGTGCCAGCGGACTAGCGGGAGACTACGAGCAGTACTTC. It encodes CASGLAGDYEQYF.

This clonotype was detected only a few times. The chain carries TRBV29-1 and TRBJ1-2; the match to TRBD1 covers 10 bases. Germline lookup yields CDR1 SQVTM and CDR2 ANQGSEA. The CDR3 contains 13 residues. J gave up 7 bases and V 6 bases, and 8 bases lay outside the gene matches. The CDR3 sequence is CSVRWDRGPGYTF. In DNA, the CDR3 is TGCAGCGTCCGATGGGACAGGGGTCCTGGCTACACCTTC.

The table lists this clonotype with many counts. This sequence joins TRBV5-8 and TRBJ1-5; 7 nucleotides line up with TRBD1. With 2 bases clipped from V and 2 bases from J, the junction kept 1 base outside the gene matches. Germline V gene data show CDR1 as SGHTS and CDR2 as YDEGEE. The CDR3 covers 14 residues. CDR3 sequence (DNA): TGTGCCAGCAGCTTCGGACAGGGCAATCAGCCCCAGCATTTT. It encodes CASSFGQGNQPQHF.

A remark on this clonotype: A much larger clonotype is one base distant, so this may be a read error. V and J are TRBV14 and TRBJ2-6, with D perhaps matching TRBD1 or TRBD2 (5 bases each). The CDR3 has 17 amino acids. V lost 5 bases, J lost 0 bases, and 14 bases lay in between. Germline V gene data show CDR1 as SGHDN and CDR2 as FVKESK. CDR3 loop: CASSMGRGLSGANVLTF. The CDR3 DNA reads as TGTGCCAGCAGCATGGGACGGGGCCTCTCTGGGGCCAACGTCCTGACTTTC.

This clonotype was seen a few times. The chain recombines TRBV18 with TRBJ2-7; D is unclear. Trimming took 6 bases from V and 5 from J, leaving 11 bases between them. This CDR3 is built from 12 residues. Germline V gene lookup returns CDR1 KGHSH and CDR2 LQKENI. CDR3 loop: CASSYNVNEQYF. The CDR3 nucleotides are TGTGCCAGCTCGTATAACGTAAACGAGCAGTACTTC.

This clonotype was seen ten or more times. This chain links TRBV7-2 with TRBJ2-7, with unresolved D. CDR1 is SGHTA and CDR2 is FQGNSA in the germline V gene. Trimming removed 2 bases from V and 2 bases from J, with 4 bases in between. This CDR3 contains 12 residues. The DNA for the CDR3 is TGTGCCAGCAGCTTACGGCCCTACGAGCAGTACTTC. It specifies CASSLRPYEQYF.

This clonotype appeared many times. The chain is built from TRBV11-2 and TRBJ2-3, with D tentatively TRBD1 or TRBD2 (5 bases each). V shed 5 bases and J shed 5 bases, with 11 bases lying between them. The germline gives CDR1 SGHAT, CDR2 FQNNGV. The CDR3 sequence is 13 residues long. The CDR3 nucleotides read TGTGCCAGCAGCGCCGGGACCGTAGATACGCAGTATTTT. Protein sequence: CASSAGTVDTQYF.

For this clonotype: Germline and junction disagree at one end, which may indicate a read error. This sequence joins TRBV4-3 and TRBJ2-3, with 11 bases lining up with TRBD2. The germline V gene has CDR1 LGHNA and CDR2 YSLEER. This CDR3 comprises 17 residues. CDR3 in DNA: TGCGCCAGCAGCCAATCGGGACTAGCGGAAAGCACAGATACGCAGTGTTTT. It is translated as CASSQSGLAESTDTQCF.